The sequence of this T cell receptor (beta chain) was determined in a study of cytomegalovirus exposure and HLA in healthy donors. Study-wide results and caveats: Reportedly, cytomegalovirus status was diagnosed with high sensitivity and specificity. Equally common other TCR beta chains were less clonally expanded than HLA-associated ones, a later analysis found. It was taken for granted in presence/absence analyses that sequencing depth across donors was roughly uniform.

The PCR used 60 Vbeta and 13 Jbeta primers. Method: immunoSEQ multiplex PCR; TCRdb's copy keeps in-frame clones and lacks some. The table has around 150,000 clones, 79% seen once; the top ten hold around 7%. This clone was counted once. The antigen remains undetermined. The sample was PBMCs. The source is a man in his forties in good health and CMV-seropositive.

The DNA of the CDR3 is TGTGCCAGCAGCACCCCGGGACAGCGAGGGGAGACCCAGTACTTC. Its protein product is CASSTPGQRGETQYF. The chain employs TRBV7-9 and TRBJ2-5; 7 nucleotides line up with TRBD1. The V segment lost 5 bases and the J segment 5 bases; nucleotides outside the gene matches: 11. This CDR3 has 15 amino acids. Per germline, CDR1 SEHNR and CDR2 FQNEAQ (reference sequence). The whole variable domain, remainder taken from reference TRBV7-9 and TRBJ2-5, is DTGVSQNPRHKITKRGQNVTFRCDPISEHNRLYWYRQTLGQGPEFLTYFQNEAQLEKSRLLSDRFSAERPKGSFSTLEIQRTEQGDSAMYLCASSTPGQRGETQYFGPGTRLLVL.